This T cell receptor beta chain was retrieved from a study of tissue T cells after allogeneic stem cell transplantation. Study observations and caveats: Sampling depth was limited, and the cohort was small and clinically varied. Shared clones across patients were few; motif clustering revealed tissue-specific shared signatures.

CDR3 length: 13 amino acids. Trimming removed 0 bases from V and 0 bases from J, with 3 bases in between. Looked up from germline, CDR1 is GFQATS and CDR2 is STVNSAI. A few counts support this clone. Its matching antigen is unknown. Genes and germline come from the mouse. With the read ending 1 residue before the CDR3 end, the germline J gene is used to fill in that end. Additional DNA sequences in this sample encode the identical CDR3. Only in-frame clones appear in the TCRdb table, and some are missing; sequencing was by immunoSEQ multiplex PCR. Of tens of thousands of clones listed, just under 75% are singletons.

The sample consisted of spleen. The genes are TRBV20 and TRBJ1-3; no clear D. The sequence was obtained from a female BALB/c mouse in good health. This strain's MHC haplotype is H2-d. CDR3 DNA (partial): TGTGGTGCTAGGGATAGTTCTGGAAATACGCTCTAT. The encoded protein is CGARDSSGNTLY. The full-length CDR3 reads as CGARDSSGNTLYF.